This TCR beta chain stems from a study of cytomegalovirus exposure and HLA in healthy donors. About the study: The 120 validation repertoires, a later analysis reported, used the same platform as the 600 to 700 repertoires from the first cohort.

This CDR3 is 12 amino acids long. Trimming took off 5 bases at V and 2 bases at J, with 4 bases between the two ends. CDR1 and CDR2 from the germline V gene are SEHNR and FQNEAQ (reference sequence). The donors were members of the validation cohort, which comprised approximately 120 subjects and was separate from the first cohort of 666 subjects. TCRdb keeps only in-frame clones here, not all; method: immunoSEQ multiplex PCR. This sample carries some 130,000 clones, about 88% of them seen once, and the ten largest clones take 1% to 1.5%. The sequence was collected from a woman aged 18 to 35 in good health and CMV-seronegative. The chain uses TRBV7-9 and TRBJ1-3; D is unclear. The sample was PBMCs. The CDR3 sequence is CASSPAGNTIYF. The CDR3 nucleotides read TGTGCCAGCAGCCCTGCTGGAAACACCATATATTTT.